The 26 T cell receptor beta chains presented below share a single source sample, sequenced in a study of blood T cell repertoires in COVID-19. Clones were read by immunoSEQ multiplex PCR, and TCRdb kept only the in-frame ones, dropping some. The repertoire includes 360,000 or so clones, 87% of them detected once, and roughly 3% sits in the top ten. Source material: PBMCs or T cells enriched from blood (not recorded which). The origin of the receptors is a woman aged 30 to 39 who had recovered from COVID-19.

The rearrangement links TRBV28 to TRBJ1-1, with a possible D match to TRBD1 (5 bases). Trimming took 7 bases from V and 1 from J, leaving 7 bases between them. CDR1 and CDR2 (germline): MDHEN, SYDVKM. This CDR3 has 12 residues. Here the CDR3 reads CASTQGNTEAFF. CDR3 nucleotides: TGTGCCAGCACGCAGGGGAACACTGAAGCTTTCTTT.

V usage is TRBV12-3 or TRBV12-4 and J usage is TRBJ1-4; D not resolved. This CDR3 is built from 12 residues. V was pared by 5 bases and J by 6 bases, with 7 bases between. CDR3 DNA: TGTGCCAGCAGTCCGGACTATGAAAAACTGTTTTTT. Translated: CASSPDYEKLFF.

This clone was detected only once. The chain is built from TRBV28 and TRBJ2-6; D is perhaps TRBD1 (6 bases). Trimming took 6 bases from V and 4 from J, leaving 7 bases between them. The CDR3 has 13 amino acids. The V gene's germline CDR1 is MDHEN and CDR2 SYDVKM. CDR3 bases: TGTGCCAGCAGAGGGACAGGGGCCAACGTCCTGACTTTC. As protein: CASRGTGANVLTF.

The V call is TRBV5-1, the J call TRBJ1-2; D may be TRBD1 (6 bases). Germline V CDR1 and CDR2: SGHRS, YFSETQ. This CDR3 contains 13 residues. The V and J ends lost 4 bases and 6 bases respectively, with 13 bases between them. CDR3 residues: CASSKDREHGYTF. CDR3 bases: TGCGCCAGCAGCAAGGACAGAGAACATGGCTACACCTTC.

Only a few counts were recorded for this clone. The chain couples TRBV11-1 to TRBJ1-1, with 8 nucleotides matching TRBD1. CDR1 is SGHAT, CDR2 FQDESV, per germline (reference sequence). V gave up 3 bases and J gave up 6 bases; unmatched junction bases: 6. The CDR3 extends over 14 amino acids. The CDR3 DNA reads TGTGCCAGCAGCTTCAGGGGGCTTTCACCTGAAGCTTTCTTT. It codes for CASSFRGLSPEAFF.

This rearrangement joins TRBV18 to TRBJ2-3; D is undetermined. The CDR3 length is 15 residues. The V and J ends lost 3 bases and 1 base respectively, with 11 bases between them. Germline loops: CDR1 KGHSH, CDR2 LQKENI. The DNA for the CDR3 is TGTGCCAGCTCACCGACGGGTGTGGGCACAGATACGCAGTATTTT. Residues: CASSPTGVGTDTQYF.

The chain has TRBV7-9 and TRBJ2-5, with 8 bases matching TRBD2. The CDR3 is 14 amino acids. Germline V gene data show CDR1 as SEHNR and CDR2 as FQNEAQ (reference sequence). V was clipped by 5 bases and J by 3 bases; unmatched bases: 5. CDR3 nucleotide sequence: TGTGCCAGCAGCCCCCTGACTAGCGAAGAGACCCAGTACTTC. Its protein product is CASSPLTSEETQYF.

V usage is TRBV29-1 and J usage is TRBJ2-1, with D possibly being TRBD2 (5 bases). V was cut by 6 bases and J by 1 base, with 13 bases left in between. The CDR3 consists of 14 residues. CDR1 is SQVTM, CDR2 ANQGSEA, per germline. DNA for the CDR3: TGCAGCGTGCGTAATCGGGGATCCTACAATGAGCAGTTCTTC. This translates into CSVRNRGSYNEQFF.

This clone was detected only once. The chain joins TRBV4-1 to TRBJ2-5, with 8 bases identical to TRBD2. Trimming at V came to 4 bases and at J to 5 bases, leaving 12 bases not matched to a gene. This CDR3 comprises 16 residues. Germline V gene lookup returns CDR1 MGHRA and CDR2 YSYEKL. The CDR3 DNA reads TGCGCCAGCAGCCTACCGCGGGGGGCCTTTCTTGAGACCCAGTACTTC. Translation: CASSLPRGAFLETQYF.

V usage is TRBV6-6 and J usage is TRBJ2-5, with D unresolved. CDR1 and CDR2 from the germline V gene are MNHNY and SVGAGI (reference sequence). Deletions cut 0 bases from V and 0 bases from J, with 8 bases between. There are 15 residues in the CDR3. This CDR3 reads CASSYSRANQETQYF. For the CDR3, the DNA is TGTGCCAGCAGTTACTCCCGAGCGAACCAAGAGACCCAGTACTTC.

This clone was observed a handful of times. The chain links TRBV3-1 (or the pseudogene TRBV3-2) to TRBJ1-2; the match to TRBD1 covers 10 bases. The CDR3 extends over 16 amino acids. Germline trimming cut 0 bases from V and 4 bases from J; bases unmatched to any gene: 5. The germline gives CDR1 LGHDT, CDR2 YNNKEL (reference sequence). CDR3 amino acids: CASSQDGDRGRYGYTF. As DNA, the CDR3 is TGTGCCAGCAGCCAAGATGGGGACAGGGGCCGCTATGGCTACACCTTC.

The V and J genes are TRBV10-3 and TRBJ1-5; weak D call: TRBD1 (5 bases). Germline CDR1 ENHRY, CDR2 SYGVKD. The V end was cut by 7 bases, the J end by 6 bases, with 13 bases between. The CDR3 loop spans 13 amino acids. CDR3: CAIKGDSAQPQHF. CDR3 nucleotides: TGTGCCATCAAAGGGGATAGTGCTCAGCCCCAGCATTTT.

The V call is TRBV10-3, the J call TRBJ1-2; 9 bases match TRBD1. V trimming: 8 bases; J trimming: 7 bases; junction bases outside the gene matches: 11. The CDR3 extends over 14 amino acids. Germline values: CDR1 ENHRY, CDR2 SYGVKD. The CDR3 region has the DNA TGTGCCATCTGGGGACAGGGACCTTCCCGTGGCTACACCTTC. Translation gives CAIWGQGPSRGYTF.

This clone was seen more than once but under ten times. The chain carries TRBV9 and TRBJ1-4; 8 positions agree with TRBD1. CDR1 is SGDLS, CDR2 YYNGEE, per germline. J was trimmed by 8 bases and V by 2 bases; bases with no gene match: 8. The CDR3 is made up of 15 amino acids. CDR3 bases: TGTGCCAGCAGCGTTAACAGGGGGGGTGAGGAAAAACTGTTTTTT. Its translation is CASSVNRGGEEKLFF.

The chain's CDR3 is CASAQGTHYGYTF. The CDR3 DNA follows: TGTGCCAGTGCACAGGGGACACACTATGGCTACACCTTC. The chain carries TRBV6-5 and TRBJ1-2; 7 bases map to TRBD1. Germline CDR1 MNHEY, CDR2 SVGAGI. V was pared by 9 bases and J by 3 bases, with 7 bases of the junction left unmatched. The CDR3 is 13 amino acids.

The chain links TRBV2 to TRBJ1-6; D perhaps matches TRBD1 (5 bases). The CDR3 runs 16 residues. Per the germline V gene, CDR1 is SNHLY and CDR2 is FYNNEI. V was trimmed by 7 bases and J by 0 bases, leaving 13 bases between them. This CDR3 is CASIRTSSSYNSPLHF. The CDR3 coding sequence is TGTGCCAGCATCCGGACATCTAGCTCCTATAATTCACCCCTCCACTTT.

The chain recombines TRBV7-8 with TRBJ2-7; 7 bases agree with TRBD1. V shed 0 bases, J shed 0 bases, and the junction held 5 bases outside the gene matches. Germline lookup yields CDR1 SGHVS and CDR2 FQNEAQ. The CDR3 consists of 16 residues. The CDR3 nucleotides read TGTGCCAGCAGCTTAGCCGGGACAGCGAGCTCCTACGAGCAGTACTTC. This translates into CASSLAGTASSYEQYF.

This clone was seen a single time. The chain joins TRBV27 to TRBJ2-3; unclear D gene. The CDR3 runs to 11 residues. With 6 bases removed from V and 5 bases from J, the gap between germline ends came to 6 bases. The germline CDR1 and CDR2 sequences are MNHEY and SMNVEV (reference sequence). CDR3 sequence (DNA): TGTGCCAGCAGCCCAGGAGATACGCAGTATTTT. It is translated as CASSPGDTQYF.

This clone has just one count. The rearrangement links TRBV6-5 to TRBJ2-7; TRBD2 matches 8 bases. The junction had 8 bases not matched to a gene; V was cut back by 4 bases and J by 3 bases. The CDR3 covers 15 residues. Germline lookup yields CDR1 MNHEY and CDR2 SVGAGI. The DNA for the CDR3 is TGTGCCAGCAGTTCCCCACGGACTAGCTACTACGAGCAGTACTTC. It translates to CASSSPRTSYYEQYF.

A few counts support this clone. The V gene is TRBV28, the J gene TRBJ2-2, with TRBD1 matching 9 bases. The V gene's germline CDR1 is MDHEN and CDR2 SYDVKM. Trimming removed 6 bases from V and 4 bases from J; junction bases left unmatched: 9. The CDR3 is made up of 16 amino acids. CDR3 residues: CASRLTGTGPTGELFF. Written as DNA, the CDR3 is TGTGCCAGCAGATTAACCGGGACAGGGCCCACCGGGGAGCTGTTTTTT.

In DNA form, the CDR3 reads TGTGCCAGCAGCTTAGGAGGCGGACTATACAATGAGCAGTTCTTC. Protein: CASSLGGGLYNEQFF. V is TRBV11-3 and J is TRBJ2-1, with D perhaps matching TRBD2 (6 bases). The CDR3 length is 15 residues. In germline, CDR1 is SGHNT, CDR2 YENEEA. Trimming took 1 base from V and 4 from J, leaving 11 bases between them.

CDR3 amino acids: CASSQVAGSAQPQHF. CDR3 DNA sequence: TGTGCCAGCAGCCAAGTTGCGGGGTCAGCTCAGCCCCAGCATTTT. This chain uses TRBV3-1 (or the pseudogene TRBV3-2) with TRBJ1-5, with D uncertain. Trimming took off 1 base at V and 6 bases at J, with 13 bases between the two ends. CDR1 is LGHDT and CDR2 is YNNKEL in the germline V gene (reference sequence). The CDR3 loop spans 15 amino acids.

The chain couples TRBV9 to TRBJ1-1, with TRBD1 matching over 9 bases. CDR1 and CDR2 (germline): SGDLS, YYNGEE. The CDR3 has 14 amino acids. After removal of 7 bases from V and 4 bases from J, the junction contained 8 bases not matched to a gene. The CDR3 DNA sequence: TGTGCCAGCGGCCCGGGACAGGGATTCACTGAAGCTTTCTTT. Translation gives CASGPGQGFTEAFF.

This clone was seen a single time. The J gene is TRBJ2-7, the V gene TRBV10-3; D is uncertain. V was trimmed by 0 bases and J by 10 bases, leaving 16 bases between them. Germline assignment: CDR1 ENHRY and CDR2 SYGVKD. The CDR3 has 14 residues. CDR3 coding DNA: TGTGCCATCAGTGAGTCGTCGGGTGAGGTTAAACAGTACTTC. Its translation: CAISESSGEVKQYF.

The gene calls are TRBV29-1 and TRBJ2-2; no reliable D call. The V gene's germline CDR1 is SQVTM and CDR2 ANQGSEA. The V and J ends lost 4 bases and 4 bases respectively, with 7 bases between them. CDR3 size: 12 residues. Written as DNA, the CDR3 is TGCAGCGTTGCCGGTTCCACCGGGGAGCTGTTTTTT. Translating it yields CSVAGSTGELFF.

The rearrangement uses TRBV5-8 and TRBJ1-5; D uncertain. The V gene's germline CDR1 is SGHTS and CDR2 YDEGEE. CDR3 length: 15 residues. The germline V and J ends were trimmed by 0 bases and 0 bases, with 7 bases remaining between them. DNA for the CDR3: TGTGCCAGCAGCTTGGGCAGTTATAGCAATCAGCCCCAGCATTTT. This encodes CASSLGSYSNQPQHF.